The 17 T cell receptor beta chains below all came from one sample that was sequenced in a study of blood T cell repertoires in COVID-19. Using immunoSEQ multiplex PCR, the repertoire was profiled, and TCRdb retains in-frame clones only, with some absent. This sample yields over 25,000 clones, of which around 83% are seen a single time; 7% to 8.5% belongs to the top ten. Source material: peripheral blood. These receptors originate from a human donor in a cohort sampled during active COVID-19.

This clone was detected only a few times. The chain employs TRBV27 and TRBJ1-1; tentative D call: TRBD1 (6 bases). Germline V gives CDR1 MNHEY, CDR2 SMNVEV (reference sequence). This CDR3 region has 14 residues. V was shortened by 3 bases and J by 1 base, with 9 bases between the two germline ends. CDR3 nucleotides: TGTGCCAGCAGTTTCCTACAGGGGAACACTGAAGCTTTCTTT. Translation: CASSFLQGNTEAFF.

The chain combines TRBV19 with TRBJ1-5; no clear D. This CDR3 has 17 residues. The germline V and J ends were trimmed by 0 bases and 2 bases, with 14 bases remaining between them. Germline CDR1 and CDR2: LNHDA and SQIVND (reference sequence). The CDR3 coding sequence is TGTGCCAGTAGTATAGATCAAGGGTGGGAGGGCAATCAGCCCCAGCATTTT. Its protein product is CASSIDQGWEGNQPQHF.

This sequence joins TRBV27 and TRBJ1-2, with 9 bases matching TRBD1. Germline V gives CDR1 MNHEY, CDR2 SMNVEV (reference sequence). The CDR3 sequence is 13 residues long. V lost 8 bases and J lost 8; bases outside the gene matches: 9. The CDR3 reads CASATGGAGGYTF. DNA of the CDR3: TGTGCCAGCGCAACAGGGGGCGCAGGGGGCTACACCTTC.

The chain combines TRBV11-2 with TRBJ2-7, with TRBD2 matching over 9 bases. Germline lookup yields CDR1 SGHAT and CDR2 FQNNGV. V lost 3 bases and J lost 1; bases outside the gene matches: 4. The CDR3 contains 15 residues. CDR3 sequence reads: CASSFGAGGSYEQYF. The CDR3 DNA reads TGTGCCAGCAGCTTCGGAGCGGGAGGTTCCTACGAGCAGTACTTC.

The gene calls are TRBV28 and TRBJ2-5; D gene unclear. Trimming took 3 bases from V and 5 from J, leaving 7 bases between them. The CDR3 covers 12 residues. CDR1 and CDR2 from the germline V gene are MDHEN and SYDVKM. The DNA of the CDR3 is TGTGCCAGCAGTTTTCCCGGGGAGACCCAGTACTTC. Translation gives CASSFPGETQYF.

The rearrangement links TRBV9 to TRBJ1-2; D remains ambiguous. Germline V lookup: CDR1 SGDLS, CDR2 YYNGEE. The germline V and J ends were trimmed by 1 base and 9 bases, with 7 bases remaining between them. The CDR3 is 11 amino acids. CDR3 region: CASSVTDRYTF. In DNA, the CDR3 is TGTGCCAGCAGCGTAACAGACCGCTACACCTTC. Drawing the rest from reference TRBV9 and TRBJ1-2, the complete variable domain is DSGVTQTPKHLITATGQRVTLRCSPRSGDLSVYWYQQSLDQGLQFLIQYYNGEERAKGNILERFSAQQFPDLHSELNLSSLELGDSALYFCASSVTDRYTFGSGTRLTVV.

The chain is built from TRBV27 and TRBJ1-3; 7 bases are shared with TRBD1. Looked up from germline, CDR1 is MNHEY and CDR2 is SMNVEV (reference sequence). This CDR3 has 17 amino acids. Losses at the gene ends were 2 bases for V and 0 bases for J; bases not matched to a gene: 7. This CDR3 is CASSLPRGQRSGNTIYF. In DNA, the CDR3 is TGTGCCAGCAGTTTACCGAGGGGACAGCGCTCTGGAAACACCATATATTTT.

The chain recombines TRBV30 with TRBJ2-1, with D tentatively TRBD2 (5 bases). This CDR3 spans 16 amino acids. From germline, CDR1 is GTSNPN and CDR2 SVGIG (reference sequence). Trimming shortened V by 5 bases and J by 1 base, and 18 bases separated the two germline ends. The CDR3 DNA is TGTGCCTGGGCCCGGGATAGATTGTCGTCCTACAATGAGCAGTTCTTC. This gives the protein CAWARDRLSSYNEQFF.

Here the CDR3 reads CASSISAGFSYEQYF. CDR3 nucleotide sequence: TGTGCCAGTAGTATATCGGCGGGATTTTCCTACGAGCAGTACTTC. The chain joins TRBV19 to TRBJ2-7; D is perhaps TRBD2 (6 bases). The CDR3 is 15 amino acids. Trimming pared 2 bases from V and 1 base from J, leaving 12 bases between. Germline lookup yields CDR1 LNHDA and CDR2 SQIVND (reference sequence).

The table lists this clone with a count of one. This chain links TRBV7-8 with TRBJ2-2; the match to TRBD1 covers 9 bases. With V trimmed by 5 bases and J by 4 bases, 5 bases remained unmatched. The CDR3 spans 15 residues. The germline V gene has CDR1 SGHVS and CDR2 FQNEAQ. The DNA for the CDR3 is TGTGCCAGCAGCATCCGGGACAGGGCCACCGGGGAGCTGTTTTTT. It codes for CASSIRDRATGELFF.

This chain joins TRBV7-9 and TRBJ2-1, with 8 bases fitting TRBD2. This CDR3 is 13 amino acids long. Trimming removed 5 bases from V and 4 bases from J; junction bases left unmatched: 1. CDR1 is SEHNR and CDR2 is FQNEAQ in the germline V gene (reference sequence). CDR3 nucleotides: TGTGCCAGCAGCCCGGGGGGGTACAATGAGCAGTTCTTC. Translating it yields CASSPGGYNEQFF.

The genes are TRBV19 and TRBJ2-7, with D perhaps matching TRBD1 (7 bases). CDR1 LNHDA and CDR2 SQIVND come from the germline V gene (reference sequence). The CDR3 runs to 14 residues. Trimming removed 5 bases at V and 5 bases at J, with 16 bases between. The CDR3 region has the DNA TGTGCCAGTAGTGACGACAGGGAGGTTGACGAGCAGTACTTC. Its protein is CASSDDREVDEQYF.

The J gene is TRBJ2-1, the V gene TRBV19, with 13 bases aligning to TRBD2. Looked up from germline, CDR1 is LNHDA and CDR2 is SQIVND (reference sequence). The J segment lost 1 base and the V segment lost 1 base, leaving 4 bases of the junction unmatched. The CDR3 length is 18 residues. The DNA of the CDR3 is TGTGCCAGTAGTATAGGACTAGCGGGGGGAGATTCCTACAATGAGCAGTTCTTC. It specifies CASSIGLAGGDSYNEQFF.

In DNA, the CDR3 is TGTGCCAGCAGCTTAATGGACAGGGGTTCCTCTGGGGCCAACGTCCTGACTTTC. This gives the protein CASSLMDRGSSGANVLTF. The J gene is TRBJ2-6, the V gene TRBV7-8; 9 nucleotides line up with TRBD1. The germline CDR1 and CDR2 sequences are SGHVS and FQNEAQ. J gave up 0 bases and V 2 bases, and 5 bases lay outside the gene matches. This CDR3 spans 18 amino acids.

The gene calls are TRBV3-1 (or the pseudogene TRBV3-2) and TRBJ2-7; D is perhaps TRBD2 (5 bases). Germline V gives CDR1 LGHDT, CDR2 YNNKEL (reference sequence). The CDR3 is 13 residues long. V lost 4 bases, J lost 3 bases, and 10 bases lay in between. The CDR3 protein is CASSPGISYEQYF. CDR3 nucleotides: TGTGCCAGCAGCCCCGGGATTAGCTACGAGCAGTACTTC.

V gene TRBV25-1 combines with J gene TRBJ2-7; 9 bases are shared with TRBD1. V shed 1 base and J 3 bases; nucleotides not matched to a gene: 7. The CDR3 sequence is 16 residues long. CDR1 is MGHDK and CDR2 is SYGVNS in the germline V gene. The CDR3 DNA reads TGTGCCAGCAGTGAATTTCTGGACAGGGGAGACTACGAGCAGTACTTC. Protein: CASSEFLDRGDYEQYF.

The chain links TRBV4-1 to TRBJ2-3, with D perhaps matching TRBD1 (6 bases). This CDR3 has 17 amino acids. The germline V gene has CDR1 MGHRA and CDR2 YSYEKL. The ends were cut back, 0 bases at V and 3 bases at J, with 16 bases in the middle. The CDR3 bases are TGCGCCAGCAGCCAAGATCCGGTACAGGGTATAACAGATACGCAGTATTTT. Translation: CASSQDPVQGITDTQYF.